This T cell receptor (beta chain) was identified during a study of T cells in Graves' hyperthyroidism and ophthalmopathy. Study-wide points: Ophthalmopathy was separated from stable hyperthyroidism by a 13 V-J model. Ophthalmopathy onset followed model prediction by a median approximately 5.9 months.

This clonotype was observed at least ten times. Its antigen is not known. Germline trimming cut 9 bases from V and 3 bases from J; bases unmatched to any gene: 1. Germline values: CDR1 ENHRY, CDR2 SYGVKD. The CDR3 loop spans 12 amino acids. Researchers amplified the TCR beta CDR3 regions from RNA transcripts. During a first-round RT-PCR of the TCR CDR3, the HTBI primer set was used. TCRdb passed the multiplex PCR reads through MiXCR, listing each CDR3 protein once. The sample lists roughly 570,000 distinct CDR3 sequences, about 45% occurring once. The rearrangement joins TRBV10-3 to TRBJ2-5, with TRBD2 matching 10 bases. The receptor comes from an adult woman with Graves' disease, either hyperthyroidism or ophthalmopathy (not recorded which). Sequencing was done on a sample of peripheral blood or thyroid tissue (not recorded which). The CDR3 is CAIGLAEETQYF. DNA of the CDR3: TGTGCCATAGGACTAGCGGAAGAGACCCAGTACTTC.